This T cell receptor beta chain is from a study of blood T cell repertoires in acute mononucleosis (dated by TCRdb to the early 2020s). With respect to the entire study: Convalescent samples, which represented the memory response, were taken 5 to 8 months after the acute presentation. A mean blood EBV load of around 4 log10 genome copies per million B cells was observed during acute infection, and a mean blood EBV load of approximately 2.5 was observed at convalescence.

Results and caveats for the whole study, not just this receptor: Although only about 9% of unique acute clonotypes carried over into convalescence, these persisting clonotypes made up most of the response, and the remainder were seemingly replaced by new, diverse de novo clonotypes. The low acute-to-convalescent clonotype overlap might be partly explained by sampling error, because only a fraction of each donor's blood was analyzed. In TCR repertoire selection for BRLF1 (YVL-BR), TCRalpha CDR3 motifs had a dominant role, while TCRbeta had a minimal role. The cohort comprised only three donors, so group averages rested on very few individuals.

The sample's time point label is to be understood as: convalescence about 6 months (5-8 months) after acute presentation (visit 7). The study tracked CD8 T cell responses to two immunodominant EBV epitopes, BRLF1 109 (YVL-BR) and BMLF1 280 (GLC-BM), over primary infection. Primary EBV infection was taken to be indicated by a positive serum heterophile antibody test and EBV viral capsid antigen-specific IgM. Total CD8 T cells were first enriched from PBMCs by magnetic positive selection (MACS). A FACSAria III was used to sort live CD3+ CD8+ tetramer+ cells to over 90% purity. Cell sorting used a PE-conjugated tetramer carrying the BRLF1 109-117 peptide. At both acute infection and convalescence, EBV epitope-specific CD8 T cells were tetramer-sorted, and the TCR repertoires of those cells were deep-sequenced directly ex vivo. The donors were three individuals between about 18 and 29 years old who had clinical acute infectious mononucleosis and laboratory evidence of primary EBV infection. Heparinized peripheral blood was collected when donors presented clinically with mononucleosis symptoms and again about 6 months afterward. Ficoll-Paque density gradient centrifugation was used to isolate PBMCs.

Total RNA from at least 9,500 sorted tetramer+ CD8 T cells was reverse transcribed into cDNA for TCR profiling. PCR with primers that anneal to V and J regions amplified CDR3 regions and added unique molecular identifiers to track templates. Profiling of the TCRalpha and TCRbeta chains was done on the immunoSEQ platform, including the sequencing and error-correction standards of that platform. The original pipeline was this. Clonal copy numbers were corrected for sequencing and PCR errors, and CDR3s were defined according to IMGT conventions. Analysis was restricted to productive rearrangements and was performed with immunoSEQ Analyzer versions 2.0 and 3.0, and gene-pairing frequencies were further processed in Microsoft Excel. V-J pairings were visualized as Circos plots, and CDR3 motifs were found with MEME plus a custom motifSearch program. The probability of generation of TCR sequences was calculated using the OLGA algorithm. Clonotypes seen at both visits were called persistent; those seen only acutely were nonpersistent; those seen only at convalescence were de novo. A public TCR was defined as an amino acid clonotype used by more than one donor. TCRdb obtained this table from immuneACCESS and retained in-frame rearrangements with V and J assigned. These tables miss some clones; where compared with another copy, unresolved V genes account for less than half of the shortfall, and the remainder is unexplained. V, J and clone size derive from that table, while D and trimming were established from the DNA sequence. The sample contains about 1,700 clones, over 20% of them found a single time. The top ten clonotypes cover roughly 26% of the sample.

This clone was seen at least ten times. Compared with germline, one end of the junction differs, possibly owing to a read error. Other DNA sequences in this specimen translate into the identical CDR3. This TCR derives from a woman aged 18-29 years with infectious mononucleosis caused by EBV. Sample: EBV YVL epitope tetramer+ CD8+ T cells sorted from PBMCs, taken during convalescence from infectious mononucleosis. The sample's cell subset or site label is to be understood as: CD8 T cells binding a tetramer with EBV BRLF1 109-117 peptide (YVL-BR).

In nucleotides, the sequence is TGCGCCAGCAGCCAAGTACCCCGAGACTACAATGAGCAGTTCTTC. Its product reads: CASSQVPRDYNEQFF. The sequence links TRBV7-9 to TRBJ2-1; the D segment cannot be called with confidence. The CDR3, from cysteine to phenylalanine, totals 15 residues. Only the CDR3 portion is preserved as DNA: 45 bases, with reading frame beginning at the first base. From a lookup of the germline V gene (reference sequence), CDR1 and CDR2 are SEHNR and FQNEAQ.